A single sample is the source of the 7 T cell receptor beta chains below, sequenced in a study of breast tumors, draining lymph nodes, adjacent tissues. TCRdb processed the multiplex PCR reads anew with MiXCR; each CDR3 protein has one entry. The data show around 130,000 distinct CDR3 sequences, with about 20% seen just once and roughly 2% held by the top ten. Samples came from axillary lymph nodes draining the breast cancer. Sequences were obtained from axillary lymph node tissue. The origin of the receptors is a female donor with breast cancer. Some clones in this sample may be carry-over from other donors' samples.

In regard to this clonotype: A much larger clone lies a single base off, so this may be a read error. This chain joins TRBV30 and TRBJ2-1; 7 bases are a match to TRBD2. The V gene end was trimmed by 2 bases and the J gene end by 4 bases; junction bases not matched to a gene: 2. The CDR3 covers 13 residues. Germline V CDR1 and CDR2: GTSNPN, SVGIG (reference sequence). Written as DNA, the CDR3 is TGTGCCTGGAGTCTAGCGGTGTACAATGAGCAGTTCTTC. It is translated as CAWSLAVYNEQFF.

This chain connects TRBV6-2 or TRBV6-3 to TRBJ2-1; weak D call: TRBD1 (6 bases). Germline CDR1 and CDR2: MNHEY and SVGEGT. Trimming took off 0 bases at V and 1 base at J, with 16 bases between the two ends. The CDR3 is made up of 18 amino acids. This chain's CDR3 is CASSYSSRGSTSYNEQFF. CDR3 sequence (DNA): TGTGCCAGCAGTTACTCGAGCAGGGGCAGTACATCCTACAATGAGCAGTTCTTC.

This chain uses TRBV28 with TRBJ1-5, with 10 bases lining up with TRBD1. The CDR3 extends over 18 amino acids. Germline V gene lookup returns CDR1 MDHEN and CDR2 SYDVKM. The V segment lost 8 bases and the J segment 2 bases; nucleotides outside the gene matches: 15. The CDR3 DNA reads TGTGCCAGCGCGCGGACAGGGGGGACGTTATGGGGCAATCAGCCCCAGCATTTT. Translation: CASARTGGTLWGNQPQHF.

The chain joins TRBV5-5 to TRBJ2-5; 8 nucleotides match TRBD2. Germline V gives CDR1 SGHKS, CDR2 YYEKEE (reference sequence). V shed 1 base and J 2 bases; nucleotides not matched to a gene: 10. The CDR3 length is 17 residues. The CDR3 DNA is TGTGCCAGCAGCTTGCTATACCAGGCTAGCGGGCAAGAGACCCAGTACTTC. It specifies CASSLLYQASGQETQYF.

Concerning this clonotype: A much larger clone lies one base from this, so it may be a read error. The CDR3 protein is CASSFPMGETQYF. CDR3 in DNA: TGCGCCAGCAGCTTCCCCATGGGAGAGACCCAGTACTTC. This chain uses TRBV5-1 with TRBJ2-5; D call uncertain. This CDR3 contains 13 residues. The V gene lost 2 bases and the J gene lost 4 bases, with 9 bases spanning the gap. Germline CDR1 is SGHRS and CDR2 is YFSETQ.

The chain recombines TRBV19 with TRBJ2-1; 16 positions match TRBD2. Germline V gene data show CDR1 as LNHDA and CDR2 as SQIVND (reference sequence). The trim removed 3 bases at V and 7 bases at J, leaving 9 bases unmatched. The CDR3 is 18 residues long. The chain's CDR3 is CASSMGTSGRARGNEQFF. The CDR3 DNA follows: TGTGCCAGTAGTATGGGGACTAGCGGGAGGGCCCGGGGAAATGAGCAGTTCTTC.

This clonotype was detected ten times or more. This chain connects TRBV27 to TRBJ2-5; D is possibly TRBD1 (6 bases). The CDR3 sequence is 13 residues long. V lost 6 bases and J 1 base, leaving 9 bases between the germline ends. CDR1 MNHEY and CDR2 SMNVEV come from the germline V gene (reference sequence). As DNA, the CDR3 is TGTGCCAGCAGGATGACAGGCCAAGAGACCCAGTACTTC. Its protein product is CASRMTGQETQYF.